Sequencing of this T cell receptor (beta chain) was carried out in a study of shared clonotypes between healthy human individuals. Of note for this clone: Antigen specificity is unknown.

General observations from the study: With several donors compared, 4% to 5.5% of naive CD4 clonotypes were shared.

The CDR3 loop spans 16 amino acids. The V gene's germline CDR1 is MNHNS and CDR2 SASEGT. Trimming removed 0 bases from V and 4 bases from J; junction bases left unmatched: 7. Template for every sorted-subset replicate PCR totaled around 200 ng DNA, roughly 30,000 T cell genomes. The repertoire was sequenced with immunoSEQ multiplex PCR; TCRdb's copy has only in-frame clones and lacks some. The table shows approximately 1.5 million clones, with 95% to 99% occurring only once. The V gene is TRBV6-1, the J gene TRBJ1-2, with TRBD1 matching over 8 bases. This receptor was obtained from a man between 25 and 39 years old in good health. The material sequenced was naive CD4+ T cells sorted from blood. Subset in this sample: CD45RA+ positively selected. CDR3 loop: CASSEAIGQGGYGYTF. In DNA form, the CDR3 reads TGTGCCAGCAGTGAAGCGATTGGACAGGGTGGCTATGGCTACACCTTC.